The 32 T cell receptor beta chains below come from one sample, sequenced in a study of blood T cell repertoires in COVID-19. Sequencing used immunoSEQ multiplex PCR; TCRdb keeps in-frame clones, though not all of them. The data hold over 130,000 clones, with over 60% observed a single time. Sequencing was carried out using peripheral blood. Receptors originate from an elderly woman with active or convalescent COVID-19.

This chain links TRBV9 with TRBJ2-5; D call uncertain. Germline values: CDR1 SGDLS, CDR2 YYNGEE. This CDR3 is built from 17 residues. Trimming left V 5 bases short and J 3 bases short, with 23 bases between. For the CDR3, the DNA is TGTGCCAGCAGTTCGGTTTCCAGGCAACCTGGAAAAGAGACCCAGTACTTC. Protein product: CASSSVSRQPGKETQYF.

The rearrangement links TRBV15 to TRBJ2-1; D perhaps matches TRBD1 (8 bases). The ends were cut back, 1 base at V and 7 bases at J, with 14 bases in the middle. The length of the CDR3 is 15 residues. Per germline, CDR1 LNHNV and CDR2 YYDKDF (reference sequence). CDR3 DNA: TGTGCCACCAGCAGAGGGGGGGGACAGGCGAATGAGCAGTTCTTC. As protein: CATSRGGGQANEQFF.

The CDR3 loop reads CASSPINQPQHF. Here the CDR3 DNA reads TGTGCCAGCAGCCCTATCAATCAGCCCCAGCATTTT. The rearrangement uses TRBV28 and TRBJ1-5; no clear D gene. The CDR3 has 12 residues. V gave up 6 bases and J gave up 3 bases, with 6 bases separating them. The germline V gene encodes CDR1 MDHEN and CDR2 SYDVKM.

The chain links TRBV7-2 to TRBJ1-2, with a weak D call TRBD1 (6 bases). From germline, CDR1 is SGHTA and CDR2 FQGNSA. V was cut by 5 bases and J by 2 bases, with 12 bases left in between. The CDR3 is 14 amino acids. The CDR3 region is CASSNRVVNYGYTF. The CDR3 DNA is TGTGCCAGCAGCAACAGGGTAGTCAACTATGGCTACACCTTC.

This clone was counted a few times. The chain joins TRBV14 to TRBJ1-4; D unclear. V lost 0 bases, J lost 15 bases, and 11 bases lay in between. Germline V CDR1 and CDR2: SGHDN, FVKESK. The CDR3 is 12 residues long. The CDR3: CASSQEDGSVFF. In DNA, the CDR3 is TGTGCCAGCAGCCAAGAGGACGGGAGTGTGTTTTTT.

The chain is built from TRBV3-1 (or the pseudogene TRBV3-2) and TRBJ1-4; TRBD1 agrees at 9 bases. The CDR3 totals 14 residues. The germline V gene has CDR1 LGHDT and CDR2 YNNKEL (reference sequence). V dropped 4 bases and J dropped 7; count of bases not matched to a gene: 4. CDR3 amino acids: CASSRQGQGEKLFF. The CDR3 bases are TGTGCCAGCAGCCGCCAGGGACAGGGTGAAAAACTGTTTTTT.

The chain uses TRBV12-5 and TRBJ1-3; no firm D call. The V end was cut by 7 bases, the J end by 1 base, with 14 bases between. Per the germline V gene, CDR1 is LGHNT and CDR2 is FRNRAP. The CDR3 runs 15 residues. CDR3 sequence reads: CASAPRFGSGNTIYF. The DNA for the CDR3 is TGTGCTAGTGCCCCTAGGTTTGGGTCTGGAAACACCATATATTTT.

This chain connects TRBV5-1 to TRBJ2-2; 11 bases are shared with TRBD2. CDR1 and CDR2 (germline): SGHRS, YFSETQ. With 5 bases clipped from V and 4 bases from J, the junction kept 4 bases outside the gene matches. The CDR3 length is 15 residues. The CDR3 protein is CASRSSGGPTGELFF. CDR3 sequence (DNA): TGCGCCAGCAGATCTAGCGGGGGGCCCACCGGGGAGCTGTTTTTT.

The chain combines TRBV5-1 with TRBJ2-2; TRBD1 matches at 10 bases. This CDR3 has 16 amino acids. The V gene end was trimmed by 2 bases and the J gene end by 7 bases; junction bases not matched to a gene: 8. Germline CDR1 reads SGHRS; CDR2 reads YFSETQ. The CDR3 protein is CASSLDRGPPGGELFF. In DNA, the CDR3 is TGCGCCAGCAGCTTAGACAGGGGGCCACCGGGCGGGGAGCTGTTTTTT.

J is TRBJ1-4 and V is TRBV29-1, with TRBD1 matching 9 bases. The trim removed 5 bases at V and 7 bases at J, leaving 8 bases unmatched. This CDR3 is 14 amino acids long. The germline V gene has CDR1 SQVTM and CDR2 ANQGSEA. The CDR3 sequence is CSVSRTGAGEKLFF. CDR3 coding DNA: TGCAGCGTTTCCCGGACAGGGGCGGGTGAAAAACTGTTTTTT.

Here the CDR3 DNA reads TGCGCCAGCAGCCAAGTGGCAGGGGCTCAGCCCCAGCATTTT. It specifies CASSQVAGAQPQHF. The rearrangement joins TRBV4-1 to TRBJ1-5; possibly TRBD1 for D (6 bases). Germline CDR1 MGHRA, CDR2 YSYEKL. The germline V and J ends were trimmed by 1 base and 6 bases, with 10 bases remaining between them. The CDR3 is made up of 14 amino acids.

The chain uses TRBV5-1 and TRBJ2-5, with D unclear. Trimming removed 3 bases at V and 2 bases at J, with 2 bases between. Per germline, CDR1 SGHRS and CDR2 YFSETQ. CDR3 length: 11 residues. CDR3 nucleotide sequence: TGCGCCAGCAGCTCTCAAGAGACCCAGTACTTC. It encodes CASSSQETQYF. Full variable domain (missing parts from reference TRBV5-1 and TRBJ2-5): KAGVTQTPRYLIKTRGQQVTLSCSPISGHRSVSWYQQTPGQGLQFLFEYFSETQRNKGNFPGRFSGRQFSNSRSEMNVSTLELGDSALYLCASSSQETQYFGPGTRLLVL.

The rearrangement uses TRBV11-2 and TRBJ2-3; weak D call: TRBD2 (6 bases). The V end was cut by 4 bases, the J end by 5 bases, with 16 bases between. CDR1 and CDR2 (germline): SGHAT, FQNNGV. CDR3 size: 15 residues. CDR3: CASSSAGTRGDTQYF. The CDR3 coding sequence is TGTGCCAGCAGCTCCGCCGGGACTCGTGGAGATACGCAGTATTTT.

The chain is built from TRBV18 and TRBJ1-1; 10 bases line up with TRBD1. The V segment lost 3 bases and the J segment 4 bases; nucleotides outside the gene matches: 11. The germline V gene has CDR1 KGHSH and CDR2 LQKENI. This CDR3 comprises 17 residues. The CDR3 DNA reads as TGTGCCAGCTCACCGCCGAACCCCGGGGACAGGGGCACTGAAGCTTTCTTT. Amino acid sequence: CASSPPNPGDRGTEAFF.

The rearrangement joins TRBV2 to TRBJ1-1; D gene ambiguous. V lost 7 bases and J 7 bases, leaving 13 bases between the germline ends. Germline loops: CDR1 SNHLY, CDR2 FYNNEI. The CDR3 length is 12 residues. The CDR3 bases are TGTGCCAGCACAAGACAAGGTCTTGAAGCTTTCTTT. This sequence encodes CASTRQGLEAFF.

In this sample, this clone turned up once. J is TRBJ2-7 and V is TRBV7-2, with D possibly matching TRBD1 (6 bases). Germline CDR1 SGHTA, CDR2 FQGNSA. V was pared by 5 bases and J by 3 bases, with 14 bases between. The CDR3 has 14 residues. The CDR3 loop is CASSLTRGDYEQYF. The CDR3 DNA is TGTGCCAGCAGCCTAACCAGGGGCGACTACGAGCAGTACTTC. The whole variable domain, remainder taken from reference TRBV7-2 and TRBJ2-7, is GAGVSQSPSNKVTEKGKDVELRCDPISGHTALYWYRQSLGQGLEFLIYFQGNSAPDKSGLPSDRFSAERTGGSVSTLTIQRTQQEDSAVYLCASSLTRGDYEQYFGPGTRLTVT.

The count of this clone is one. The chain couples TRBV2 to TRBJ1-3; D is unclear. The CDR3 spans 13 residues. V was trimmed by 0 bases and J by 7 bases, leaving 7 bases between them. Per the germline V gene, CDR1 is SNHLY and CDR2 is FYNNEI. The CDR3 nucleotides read TGTGCCAGCAGTGAAGCGGGAGTGAACACCATATATTTT. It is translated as CASSEAGVNTIYF. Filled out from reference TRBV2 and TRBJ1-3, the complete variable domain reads EPEVTQTPSHQVTQMGQEVILRCVPISNHLYFYWYRQILGQKVEFLVSFYNNEISEKSEIFDDQFSVERPDGSNFTLKIRSTKLEDSAMYFCASSEAGVNTIYFGEGSWLTVV.

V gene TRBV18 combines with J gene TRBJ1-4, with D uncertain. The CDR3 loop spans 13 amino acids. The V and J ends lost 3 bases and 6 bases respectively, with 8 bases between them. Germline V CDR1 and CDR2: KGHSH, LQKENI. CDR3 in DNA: TGTGCCAGCTCACCCAATTTAGATGAAAAACTGTTTTTT. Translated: CASSPNLDEKLFF.

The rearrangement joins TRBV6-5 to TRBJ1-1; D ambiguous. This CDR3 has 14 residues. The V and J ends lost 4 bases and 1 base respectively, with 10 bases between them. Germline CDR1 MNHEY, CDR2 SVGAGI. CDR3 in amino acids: CASSFAGENTEAFF. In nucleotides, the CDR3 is TGTGCCAGCAGTTTTGCAGGCGAGAACACTGAAGCTTTCTTT.

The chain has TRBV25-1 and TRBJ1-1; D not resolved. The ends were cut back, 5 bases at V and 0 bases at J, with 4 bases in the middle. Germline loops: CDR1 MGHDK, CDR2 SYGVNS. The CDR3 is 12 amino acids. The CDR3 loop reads CASSIVNTEAFF. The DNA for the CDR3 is TGTGCCAGCAGTATAGTGAACACTGAAGCTTTCTTT.

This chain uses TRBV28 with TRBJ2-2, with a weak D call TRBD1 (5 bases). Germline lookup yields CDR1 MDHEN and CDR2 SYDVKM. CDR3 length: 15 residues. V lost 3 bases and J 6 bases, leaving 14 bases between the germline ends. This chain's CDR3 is CASSFGRVVPGELFF. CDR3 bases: TGTGCCAGCAGTTTCGGCAGGGTGGTCCCCGGGGAGCTGTTTTTT.

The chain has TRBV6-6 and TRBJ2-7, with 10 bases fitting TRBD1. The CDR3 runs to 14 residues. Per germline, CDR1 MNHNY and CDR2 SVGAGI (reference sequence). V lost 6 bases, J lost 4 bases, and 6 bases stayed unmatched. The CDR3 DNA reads TGTGCCAGCAGAGAGACAGGGGGCGGATACGAGCAGTACTTC. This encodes CASRETGGGYEQYF.

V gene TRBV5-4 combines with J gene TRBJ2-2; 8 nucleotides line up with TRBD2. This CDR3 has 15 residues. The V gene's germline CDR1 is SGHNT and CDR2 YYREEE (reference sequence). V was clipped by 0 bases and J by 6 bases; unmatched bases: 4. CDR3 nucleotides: TGTGCCAGCAGCTTGGTCCGGGGGGGCCCCGGGGAGCTGTTTTTT. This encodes CASSLVRGGPGELFF.

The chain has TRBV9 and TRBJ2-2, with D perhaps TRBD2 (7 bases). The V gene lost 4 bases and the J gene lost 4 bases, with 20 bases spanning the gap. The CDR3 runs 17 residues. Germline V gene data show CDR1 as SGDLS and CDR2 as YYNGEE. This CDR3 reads CASSQLLAGAFTGELFF. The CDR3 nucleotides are TGTGCCAGCAGCCAACTTCTCGCGGGGGCTTTCACCGGGGAGCTGTTTTTT.

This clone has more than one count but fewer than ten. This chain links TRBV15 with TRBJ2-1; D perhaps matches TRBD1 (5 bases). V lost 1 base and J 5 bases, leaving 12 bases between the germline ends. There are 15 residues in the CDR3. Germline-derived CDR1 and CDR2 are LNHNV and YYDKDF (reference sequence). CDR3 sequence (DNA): TGTGCCACCAGCAGAGCTCAGGGTTGGGACAATGAGCAGTTCTTC. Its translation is CATSRAQGWDNEQFF.

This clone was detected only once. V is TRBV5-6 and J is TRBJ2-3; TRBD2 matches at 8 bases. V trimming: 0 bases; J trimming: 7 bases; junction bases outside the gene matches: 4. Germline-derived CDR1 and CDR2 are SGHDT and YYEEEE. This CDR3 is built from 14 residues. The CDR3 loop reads CASSLAGGENTQYF. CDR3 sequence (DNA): TGTGCCAGCAGCTTGGCCGGGGGGGAAAATACGCAGTATTTT.

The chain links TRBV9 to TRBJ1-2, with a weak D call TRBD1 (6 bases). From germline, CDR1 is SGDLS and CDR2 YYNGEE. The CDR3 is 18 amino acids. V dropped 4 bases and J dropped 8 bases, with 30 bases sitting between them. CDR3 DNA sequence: TGTGCCAGCAGCACCCCGACAGGACTAGGGGGGGTAGTAGACGGCTACACCTTC. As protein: CASSTPTGLGGVVDGYTF.

The CDR3 loop is CASSLGSEAFF. The CDR3, as DNA: TGTGCCAGCAGCTTGGGGAGTGAAGCTTTCTTT. The chain has TRBV5-8 and TRBJ1-1; D call uncertain. Trimming stripped 0 bases from V and 7 bases from J, with 4 bases between. In germline, CDR1 is SGHTS, CDR2 YDEGEE. CDR3 length: 11 residues.

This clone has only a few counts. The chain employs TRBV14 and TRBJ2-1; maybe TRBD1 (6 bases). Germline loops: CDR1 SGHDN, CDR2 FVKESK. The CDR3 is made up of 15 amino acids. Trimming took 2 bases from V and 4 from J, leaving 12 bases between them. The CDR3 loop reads CASSQQGSPYNEQFF. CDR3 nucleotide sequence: TGTGCCAGCAGCCAACAGGGGTCCCCGTACAATGAGCAGTTCTTC.

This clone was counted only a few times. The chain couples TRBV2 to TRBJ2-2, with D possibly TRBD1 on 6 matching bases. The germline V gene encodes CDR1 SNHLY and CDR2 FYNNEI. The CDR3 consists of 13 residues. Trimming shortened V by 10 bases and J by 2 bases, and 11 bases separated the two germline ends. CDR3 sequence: CATRDTNTGELFF. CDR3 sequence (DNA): TGTGCCACCCGGGACACTAACACCGGGGAGCTGTTTTTT. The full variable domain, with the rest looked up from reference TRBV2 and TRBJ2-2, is EPEVTQTPSHQVTQMGQEVILRCVPISNHLYFYWYRQILGQKVEFLVSFYNNEISEKSEIFDDQFSVERPDGSNFTLKIRSTKLEDSAMYFCATRDTNTGELFFGEGSRLTVL.

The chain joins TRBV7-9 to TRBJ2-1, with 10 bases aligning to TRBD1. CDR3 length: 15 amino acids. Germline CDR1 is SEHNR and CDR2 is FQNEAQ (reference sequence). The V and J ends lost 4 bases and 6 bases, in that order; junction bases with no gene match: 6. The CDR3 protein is CASSYPGQGINEQFF. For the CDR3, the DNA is TGTGCCAGCAGCTACCCGGGACAGGGGATCAATGAGCAGTTCTTC.

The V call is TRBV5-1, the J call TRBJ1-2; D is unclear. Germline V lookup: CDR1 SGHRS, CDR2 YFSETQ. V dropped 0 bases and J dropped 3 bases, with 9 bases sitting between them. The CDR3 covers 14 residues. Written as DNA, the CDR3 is TGCGCCAGCAGCTTGGCGGGAGGAGACTATGGCTACACCTTC. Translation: CASSLAGGDYGYTF.